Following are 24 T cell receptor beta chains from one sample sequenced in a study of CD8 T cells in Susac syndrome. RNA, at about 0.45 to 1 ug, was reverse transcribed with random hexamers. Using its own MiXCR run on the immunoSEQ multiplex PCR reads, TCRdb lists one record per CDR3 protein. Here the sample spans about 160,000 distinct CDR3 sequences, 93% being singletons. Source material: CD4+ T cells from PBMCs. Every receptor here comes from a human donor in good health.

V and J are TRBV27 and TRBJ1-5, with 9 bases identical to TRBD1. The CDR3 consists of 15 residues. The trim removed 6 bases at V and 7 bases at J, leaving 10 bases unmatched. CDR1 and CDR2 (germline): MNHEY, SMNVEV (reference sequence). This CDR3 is CASSDHRGHGQPQHF. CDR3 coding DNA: TGTGCCAGCAGCGATCACAGGGGGCATGGGCAGCCCCAGCATTTT.

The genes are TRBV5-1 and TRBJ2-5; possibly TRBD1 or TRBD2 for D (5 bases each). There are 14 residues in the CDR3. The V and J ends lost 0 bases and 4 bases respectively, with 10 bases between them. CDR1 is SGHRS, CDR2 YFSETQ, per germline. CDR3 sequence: CASSLDTGLETQYF. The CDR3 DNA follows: TGCGCCAGCAGCTTGGACACAGGACTAGAGACCCAGTACTTC.

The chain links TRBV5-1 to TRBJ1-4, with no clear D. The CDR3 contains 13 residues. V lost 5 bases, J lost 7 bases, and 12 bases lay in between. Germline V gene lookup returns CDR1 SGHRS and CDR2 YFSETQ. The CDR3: CASSAMRSEKLFF. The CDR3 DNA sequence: TGCGCCAGCAGTGCAATGAGGTCTGAAAAACTGTTTTTT.

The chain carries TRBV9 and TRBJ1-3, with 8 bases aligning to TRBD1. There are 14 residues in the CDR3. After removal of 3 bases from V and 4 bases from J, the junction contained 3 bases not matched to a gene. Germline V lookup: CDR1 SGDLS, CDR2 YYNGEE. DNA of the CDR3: TGTGCCAGCAGCGCACGGGACAGGGGAAACACCATATATTTT. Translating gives CASSARDRGNTIYF.

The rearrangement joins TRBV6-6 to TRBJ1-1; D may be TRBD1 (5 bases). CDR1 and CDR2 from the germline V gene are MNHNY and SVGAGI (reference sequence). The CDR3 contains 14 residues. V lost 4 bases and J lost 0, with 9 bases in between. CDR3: CASSWGGLNTEAFF. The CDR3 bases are TGTGCCAGCAGTTGGGGCGGGTTGAACACTGAAGCTTTCTTT.

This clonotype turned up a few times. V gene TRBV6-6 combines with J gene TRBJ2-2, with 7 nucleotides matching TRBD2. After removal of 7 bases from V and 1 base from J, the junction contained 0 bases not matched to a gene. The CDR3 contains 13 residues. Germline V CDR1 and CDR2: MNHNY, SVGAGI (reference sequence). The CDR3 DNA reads TGTGCCAGCAAGCGGGGGAACACCGGGGAGCTGTTTTTT. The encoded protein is CASKRGNTGELFF.

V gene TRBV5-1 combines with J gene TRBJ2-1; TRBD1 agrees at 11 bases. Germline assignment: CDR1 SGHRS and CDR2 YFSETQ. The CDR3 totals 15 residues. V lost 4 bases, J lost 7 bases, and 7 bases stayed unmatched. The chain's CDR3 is CASSLGQGELNEQFF. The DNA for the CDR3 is TGCGCCAGCAGCCTGGGACAGGGGGAACTGAATGAGCAGTTCTTC.

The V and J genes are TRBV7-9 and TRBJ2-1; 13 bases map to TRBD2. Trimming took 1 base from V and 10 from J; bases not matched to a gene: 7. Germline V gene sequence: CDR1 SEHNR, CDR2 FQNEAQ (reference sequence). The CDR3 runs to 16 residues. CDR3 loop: CASSLGLAGGEAEQFF. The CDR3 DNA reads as TGTGCCAGCAGCTTAGGACTAGCGGGGGGCGAAGCCGAGCAGTTCTTC.

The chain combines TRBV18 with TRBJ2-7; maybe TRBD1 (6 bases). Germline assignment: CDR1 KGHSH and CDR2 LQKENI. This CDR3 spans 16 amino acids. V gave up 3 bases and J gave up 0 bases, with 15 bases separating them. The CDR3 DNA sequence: TGTGCCAGCTCACCTGCCCGGGACACGAGCTCCTACGAGCAGTACTTC. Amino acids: CASSPARDTSSYEQYF.

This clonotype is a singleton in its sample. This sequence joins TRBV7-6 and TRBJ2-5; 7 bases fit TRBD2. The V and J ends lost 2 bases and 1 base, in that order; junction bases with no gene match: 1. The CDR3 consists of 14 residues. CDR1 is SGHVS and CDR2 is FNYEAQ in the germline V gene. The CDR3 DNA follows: TGTGCCAGCAGCTTAATAGCGGGCCAAGAGACCCAGTACTTC. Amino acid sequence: CASSLIAGQETQYF.

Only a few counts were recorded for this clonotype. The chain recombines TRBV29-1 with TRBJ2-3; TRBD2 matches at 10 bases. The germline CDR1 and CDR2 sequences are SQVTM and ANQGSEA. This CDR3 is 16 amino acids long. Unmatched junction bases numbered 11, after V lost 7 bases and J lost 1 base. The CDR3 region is CSANRAGGLGTDTQYF. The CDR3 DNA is TGCAGCGCCAACCGAGCGGGGGGGCTTGGCACAGATACGCAGTATTTT.

CDR3 nucleotides: TGTGCCAGCAGCTTCGGGACACTTTCCGGGGAGACCCAGTACTTC. This encodes CASSFGTLSGETQYF. The genes are TRBV5-4 and TRBJ2-5; weak D call: TRBD1 (6 bases). There are 15 residues in the CDR3. V dropped 2 bases and J dropped 5 bases, with 16 bases sitting between them. CDR1 is SGHNT and CDR2 is YYREEE in the germline V gene (reference sequence).

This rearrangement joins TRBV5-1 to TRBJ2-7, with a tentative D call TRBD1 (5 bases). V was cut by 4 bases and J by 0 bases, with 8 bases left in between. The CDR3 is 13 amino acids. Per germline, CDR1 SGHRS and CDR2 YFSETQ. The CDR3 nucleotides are TGCGCCAGCAGCCAGGGCATCTCCTACGAGCAGTACTTC. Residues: CASSQGISYEQYF.

The CDR3 coding sequence is TGCAGCGCCGCGGGACAGGGAGAAGGTCAGCCCCAGCATTTT. As protein: CSAAGQGEGQPQHF. The V call is TRBV29-1, the J call TRBJ1-5, with 9 bases matching TRBD1. J was trimmed by 6 bases and V by 7 bases; bases with no gene match: 10. CDR1 is SQVTM, CDR2 ANQGSEA, per germline. The CDR3 loop spans 14 amino acids. Full variable domain (outside the CDR3, taken from reference TRBV29-1 and TRBJ1-5): SAVISQKPSRDICQRGTSLTIQCQVDSQVTMMFWYRQQPGQSLTLIATANQGSEATYESGFVIDKFPISRPNLTFSTLTVSNMSPEDSSIYLCSAAGQGEGQPQHFGDGTRLSIL.

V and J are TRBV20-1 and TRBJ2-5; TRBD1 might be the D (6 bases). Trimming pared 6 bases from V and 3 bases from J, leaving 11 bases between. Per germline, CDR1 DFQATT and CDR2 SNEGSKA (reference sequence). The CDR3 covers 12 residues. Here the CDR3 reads CSAERTEETQYF. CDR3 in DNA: TGCAGTGCCGAGAGGACAGAAGAGACCCAGTACTTC.

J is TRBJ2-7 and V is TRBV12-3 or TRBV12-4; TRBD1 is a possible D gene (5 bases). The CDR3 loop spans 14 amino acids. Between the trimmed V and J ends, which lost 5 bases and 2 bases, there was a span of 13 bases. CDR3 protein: CASSVADKTYEQYF. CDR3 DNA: TGTGCCAGCAGTGTGGCGGACAAGACCTACGAGCAGTACTTC.

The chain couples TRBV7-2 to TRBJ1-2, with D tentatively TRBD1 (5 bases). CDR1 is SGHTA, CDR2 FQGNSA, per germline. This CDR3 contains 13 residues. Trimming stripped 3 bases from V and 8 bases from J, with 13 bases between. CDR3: CASSFREIGGYTF. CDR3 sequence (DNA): TGTGCCAGCAGCTTCAGGGAAATTGGCGGCTACACCTTC.

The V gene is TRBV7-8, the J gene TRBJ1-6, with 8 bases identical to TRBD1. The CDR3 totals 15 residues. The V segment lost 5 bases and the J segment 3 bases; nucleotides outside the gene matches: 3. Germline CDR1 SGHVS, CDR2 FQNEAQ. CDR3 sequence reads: CASSGGTGYNSPLHF. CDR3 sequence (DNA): TGTGCCAGCAGCGGCGGGACAGGCTATAATTCACCCCTCCACTTT.

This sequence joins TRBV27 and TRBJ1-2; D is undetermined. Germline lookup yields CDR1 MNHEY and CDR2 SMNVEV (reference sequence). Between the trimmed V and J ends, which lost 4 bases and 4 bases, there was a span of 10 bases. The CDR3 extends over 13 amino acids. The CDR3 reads CASSSTMGYGYTF. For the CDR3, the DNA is TGTGCCAGCAGTTCGACCATGGGCTATGGCTACACCTTC.

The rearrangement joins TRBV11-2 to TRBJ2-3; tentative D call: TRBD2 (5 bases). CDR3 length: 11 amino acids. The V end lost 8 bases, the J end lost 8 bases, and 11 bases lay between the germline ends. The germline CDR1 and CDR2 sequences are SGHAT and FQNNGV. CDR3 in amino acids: CASRGLGTQYF. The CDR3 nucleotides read TGTGCCAGCCGAGGGTTAGGTACGCAGTATTTT.

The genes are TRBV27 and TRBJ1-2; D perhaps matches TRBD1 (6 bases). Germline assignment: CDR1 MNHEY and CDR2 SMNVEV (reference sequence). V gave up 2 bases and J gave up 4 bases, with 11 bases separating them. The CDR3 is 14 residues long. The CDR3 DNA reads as TGTGCCAGCAGTTTAGCAGGGGCTAGCTATGGCTACACCTTC. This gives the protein CASSLAGASYGYTF.

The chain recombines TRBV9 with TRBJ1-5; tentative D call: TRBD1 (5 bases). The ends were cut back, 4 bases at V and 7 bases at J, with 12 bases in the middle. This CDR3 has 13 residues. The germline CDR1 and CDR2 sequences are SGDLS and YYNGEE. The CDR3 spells CASSSRAGQPQHF. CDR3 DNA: TGTGCCAGCAGCTCCAGGGCGGGACAGCCCCAGCATTTT. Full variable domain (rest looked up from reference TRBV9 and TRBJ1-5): DSGVTQTPKHLITATGQRVTLRCSPRSGDLSVYWYQQSLDQGLQFLIQYYNGEERAKGNILERFSAQQFPDLHSELNLSSLELGDSALYFCASSSRAGQPQHFGDGTRLSIL.

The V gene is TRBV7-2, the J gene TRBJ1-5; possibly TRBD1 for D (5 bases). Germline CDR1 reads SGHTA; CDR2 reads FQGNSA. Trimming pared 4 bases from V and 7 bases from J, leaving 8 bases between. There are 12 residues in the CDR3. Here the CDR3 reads CASSWAGQPQHF. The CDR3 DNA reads TGTGCCAGCAGCTGGGCAGGGCAGCCCCAGCATTTT.

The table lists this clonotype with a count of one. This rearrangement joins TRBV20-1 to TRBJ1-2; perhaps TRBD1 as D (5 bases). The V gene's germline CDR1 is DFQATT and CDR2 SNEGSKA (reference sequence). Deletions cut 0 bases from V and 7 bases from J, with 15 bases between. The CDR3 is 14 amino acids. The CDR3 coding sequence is TGCAGTGCTAGAGATGCAGGGAGTTTTGGTGGCTACACCTTC. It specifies CSARDAGSFGGYTF.